The 27 T cell receptor beta chains listed next were all sequenced from one sample in a study of PD-1 blockade in mismatch repair-deficient tumors. The protocol was immunoSEQ multiplex PCR, while the TCRdb copy is restricted to in-frame clones and leaves out a portion. This table has approximately 38,000 clones, about four fifths appearing once. Sequencing used peripheral blood, obtained 4 weeks after starting pembrolizumab. These receptors were collected from an adult with mismatch repair-deficient cancer.

The V and J genes are TRBV7-2 and TRBJ2-3; 9 positions agree with TRBD2. Germline CDR1 SGHTA, CDR2 FQGNSA. V was pared by 4 bases and J by 4 bases, with 6 bases of the junction left unmatched. The CDR3 is made up of 15 amino acids. The CDR3: CASSSLAGVPDTQYF. The CDR3 DNA reads TGTGCCAGCAGCTCTTTAGCGGGAGTCCCAGATACGCAGTATTTT. The complete variable domain, with remaining parts taken from reference TRBV7-2 and TRBJ2-3, reads GAGVSQSPSNKVTEKGKDVELRCDPISGHTALYWYRQSLGQGLEFLIYFQGNSAPDKSGLPSDRFSAERTGGSVSTLTIQRTQQEDSAVYLCASSSLAGVPDTQYFGPGTRLTVL.

J is TRBJ1-6 and V is TRBV7-3, with a possible D match to TRBD1 (5 bases). The CDR3 length is 16 residues. Germline CDR1 is SGHTA and CDR2 is FQGTGA. V was cut by 1 base and J by 9 bases, with 16 bases left in between. CDR3 region: CASSLMGLGGGSPLHF. The CDR3 bases are TGTGCCAGCAGCTTAATGGGACTCGGGGGAGGTTCACCCCTCCACTTT. Full variable domain (outside the CDR3, taken from reference TRBV7-3 and TRBJ1-6): GAGVSQTPSNKVTEKGKYVELRCDPISGHTALYWYRQSLGQGPEFLIYFQGTGAADDSGLPNDRFFAVRPEGSVSTLKIQRTERGDSAVYLCASSLMGLGGGSPLHFGNGTRLTVT.

The chain couples TRBV28 to TRBJ2-7, with TRBD2 matching 9 bases. Per germline, CDR1 MDHEN and CDR2 SYDVKM. The J segment lost 3 bases and the V segment lost 2 bases, leaving 11 bases of the junction unmatched. This CDR3 comprises 17 residues. In DNA form, the CDR3 reads TGTGCCAGCAGTTTAGGGGAACCGGGACTAGCTGTCTACGAGCAGTACTTC. Translation: CASSLGEPGLAVYEQYF.

This clone has a handful of counts. This chain's CDR3 is CASSPKTDSGTEAFF. The CDR3 bases are TGTGCCAGCTCCCCCAAGACAGACAGCGGCACTGAAGCTTTCTTT. The rearrangement joins TRBV18 to TRBJ1-1; tentatively, D is TRBD1 (5 bases). The CDR3 contains 15 residues. The germline CDR1 and CDR2 sequences are KGHSH and LQKENI. With 6 bases removed from V and 4 bases from J, the gap between germline ends came to 18 bases.

The rearrangement links TRBV27 to TRBJ2-3; 11 nucleotides agree with TRBD2. Germline V gives CDR1 MNHEY, CDR2 SMNVEV (reference sequence). V gave up 3 bases and J gave up 4 bases; unmatched junction bases: 6. This CDR3 region has 16 residues. The CDR3 protein is CASSLIAGGPADTQYF. In DNA, the CDR3 is TGTGCCAGCAGTTTGATAGCGGGAGGGCCGGCAGATACGCAGTATTTT.

CDR3 bases: TGTGCCAGCAGCCCCCAGACAGGCTTAAGCTCCTACGAGCAGTACTTC. This sequence encodes CASSPQTGLSSYEQYF. The V call is TRBV7-6, the J call TRBJ2-7, with TRBD1 as a possible D gene (6 bases). Per the germline V gene, CDR1 is SGHVS and CDR2 is FNYEAQ. The CDR3 loop spans 16 amino acids. Between the trimmed V and J ends, which lost 5 bases and 0 bases, there was a span of 17 bases.

The genes are TRBV5-4 and TRBJ2-3; 11 bases are shared with TRBD2. Trimming removed 7 bases from V and 0 bases from J; junction bases left unmatched: 7. This CDR3 comprises 16 residues. Germline V CDR1 and CDR2: SGHNT, YYREEE (reference sequence). CDR3 in DNA: TGTGCCAGCGGCCCCGGGACTAGCGGAAGCACAGATACGCAGTATTTT. Protein sequence: CASGPGTSGSTDTQYF.

The V and J genes are TRBV27 and TRBJ2-7; D remains ambiguous. Deletions cut 6 bases from V and 3 bases from J, with 12 bases between. This CDR3 is 13 amino acids long. The germline CDR1 and CDR2 sequences are MNHEY and SMNVEV (reference sequence). This chain's CDR3 is CASRPQPDYEQYF. DNA for the CDR3: TGTGCCAGCAGACCCCAACCCGACTACGAGCAGTACTTC.

This CDR3 reads CASSVTLGSSYEQYF. For the CDR3, the DNA is TGTGCCAGTAGTGTGACCCTGGGGAGCTCCTACGAGCAGTACTTC. V and J are TRBV19 and TRBJ2-7; possibly TRBD2 for D (5 bases). The CDR3 extends over 15 amino acids. Trimming removed 5 bases from V and 0 bases from J, with 14 bases in between. The germline gives CDR1 LNHDA, CDR2 SQIVND (reference sequence).

The chain employs TRBV15 and TRBJ1-5; possible D gene TRBD1, 5 bases. V was trimmed by 3 bases and J by 4 bases, leaving 16 bases between them. CDR1 and CDR2 from the germline V gene are LNHNV and YYDKDF (reference sequence). This CDR3 is 16 amino acids long. The CDR3 reads CATSRGGIFLNQPQHF. CDR3 in DNA: TGTGCCACCAGCAGGGGGGGAATTTTCCTTAATCAGCCCCAGCATTTT.

The V gene is TRBV5-1, the J gene TRBJ2-7, with a possible D match to TRBD2 (6 bases). There are 15 residues in the CDR3. V was cut by 4 bases and J by 0 bases, with 14 bases left in between. CDR1 and CDR2 from the germline V gene are SGHRS and YFSETQ. Here the CDR3 reads CASSHPTGDSYEQYF. The CDR3 region has the DNA TGCGCCAGCAGCCACCCTACGGGAGACTCCTACGAGCAGTACTTC.

The chain links TRBV7-9 to TRBJ2-1; 9 bases are shared with TRBD1. Germline trimming cut 5 bases from V and 2 bases from J; bases unmatched to any gene: 4. CDR1 SEHNR and CDR2 FQNEAQ come from the germline V gene (reference sequence). The CDR3 totals 15 residues. The CDR3 sequence: CASSPQGAPYNEQFF. In DNA form, the CDR3 reads TGTGCCAGCAGCCCACAGGGGGCCCCCTACAATGAGCAGTTCTTC.

The rearrangement joins TRBV7-9 to TRBJ1-1, with D hard to call. Germline CDR1 and CDR2: SEHNR and FQNEAQ (reference sequence). The CDR3 covers 12 residues. The V end lost 5 bases, the J end lost 5 bases, and 9 bases lay between the germline ends. The CDR3 is CASSKGGTEAFF. The CDR3 DNA follows: TGTGCCAGCAGCAAAGGTGGAACTGAAGCTTTCTTT.

The chain has TRBV19 and TRBJ2-7; D is ambiguous. From germline, CDR1 is LNHDA and CDR2 SQIVND (reference sequence). V dropped 3 bases and J dropped 2 bases, with 11 bases sitting between them. This CDR3 is 14 amino acids long. CDR3: CASSIPQDPYEQYF. The CDR3 nucleotides read TGTGCCAGTAGTATCCCGCAGGACCCCTACGAGCAGTACTTC.

The rearrangement joins TRBV9 to TRBJ2-7, with D unclear. V gave up 3 bases and J gave up 3 bases, with 4 bases separating them. From germline, CDR1 is SGDLS and CDR2 YYNGEE. The length of the CDR3 is 11 residues. CDR3 sequence: CASSAGYEQYF. The DNA for the CDR3 is TGTGCCAGCAGCGCCGGCTACGAGCAGTACTTC.

The J gene is TRBJ2-5, the V gene TRBV29-1; 10 bases fit TRBD2. The CDR3 length is 14 residues. The junction had 6 bases not matched to a gene; V was cut back by 6 bases and J by 2 bases. The germline V gene has CDR1 SQVTM and CDR2 ANQGSEA. The CDR3 spells CSVERTSGQETQYF. DNA for the CDR3: TGCAGCGTGGAACGGACTAGCGGACAAGAGACCCAGTACTTC.

V usage is TRBV11-2 and J usage is TRBJ2-7, with 14 bases aligning to TRBD2. The V and J ends lost 5 bases and 2 bases, in that order; junction bases with no gene match: 14. This CDR3 contains 19 residues. Germline V gives CDR1 SGHAT, CDR2 FQNNGV. CDR3 amino acids: CASSPLRTSGRHITYEQYF. CDR3 coding DNA: TGTGCCAGCAGCCCTCTTAGGACTAGCGGGAGGCACATTACCTACGAGCAGTACTTC.

The CDR3 reads CASSLFIRETQYF. In DNA, the CDR3 is TGTGCCAGCAGCTTATTTATTCGAGAGACCCAGTACTTC. The chain has TRBV7-2 and TRBJ2-5; no definite D call. The CDR3 runs to 13 residues. From germline, CDR1 is SGHTA and CDR2 FQGNSA. Trimming shortened V by 2 bases and J by 4 bases, and 8 bases separated the two germline ends. Drawing the rest from reference TRBV7-2 and TRBJ2-5, the complete variable domain is GAGVSQSPSNKVTEKGKDVELRCDPISGHTALYWYRQSLGQGLEFLIYFQGNSAPDKSGLPSDRFSAERTGGSVSTLTIQRTQQEDSAVYLCASSLFIRETQYFGPGTRLLVL.

The CDR3 DNA is TGTGCCAGTAGACCAAGGACAGGGTTAGGGGCCAACGTCCTGACTTTC. Translating it yields CASRPRTGLGANVLTF. V gene TRBV19 combines with J gene TRBJ2-6; 8 bases are a match to TRBD1. CDR3 length equals 16 residues. Trimming took 6 bases from V and 4 from J; bases not matched to a gene: 8. Germline CDR1 LNHDA, CDR2 SQIVND (reference sequence).

V usage is TRBV5-1 and J usage is TRBJ2-2, with TRBD2 identical over 9 bases. Germline values: CDR1 SGHRS, CDR2 YFSETQ. The J segment lost 6 bases and the V segment lost 1 base, leaving 13 bases of the junction unmatched. The CDR3 is 18 residues long. The CDR3 bases are TGCGCCAGCAGCTTGTTGGGTAGCGGGAGTACAGTTGCCGGGGAGCTGTTTTTT. Translating it yields CASSLLGSGSTVAGELFF.

This clone showed up just a few times. Other nucleotide sequences in the sample specify the same CDR3. The V call is TRBV9, the J call TRBJ2-5, with 10 nucleotides matching TRBD2. CDR1 is SGDLS, CDR2 YYNGEE, per germline. CDR3 length: 15 amino acids. J lost 4 bases, V lost 0 bases, and 3 bases had no gene match. Here the CDR3 DNA reads TGTGCCAGCAGCGTAGCTCCTAGCGGGAGAGAGACCCAGTACTTC. Translating gives CASSVAPSGRETQYF.

The chain has TRBV25-1 and TRBJ2-7; 7 bases align to TRBD1. CDR1 MGHDK and CDR2 SYGVNS come from the germline V gene. The CDR3 runs 14 residues. The trim removed 3 bases at V and 3 bases at J, leaving 5 bases unmatched. The CDR3 reads CASSETGMLYEQYF. The CDR3 DNA follows: TGTGCCAGCAGTGAGACAGGGATGCTCTACGAGCAGTACTTC.

In nucleotides, the CDR3 is TGTGCCAGCAGTTCACTCGCCGGGCGGGGGTGGTTTGGCTACACCTTC. Translated: CASSSLAGRGWFGYTF. The chain has TRBV6-5 and TRBJ1-2; weak D call: TRBD1 (5 bases). The CDR3 is 16 residues long. Germline V gene lookup returns CDR1 MNHEY and CDR2 SVGAGI. The V end lost 4 bases, the J end lost 7 bases, and 22 bases lay between the germline ends.

This clone is medium-sized in the sample. The chain combines TRBV6-1 with TRBJ2-1; TRBD2 matches 7 bases. Germline V CDR1 and CDR2: MNHNS, SASEGT. The CDR3 contains 13 residues. V gave up 11 bases and J gave up 8 bases; unmatched junction bases: 12. This chain's CDR3 is CAGEGPPDDEQFF. For the CDR3, the DNA is TGTGCCGGGGAGGGACCCCCCGACGATGAGCAGTTCTTC.

The J gene is TRBJ2-3, the V gene TRBV7-4, with D maybe TRBD2 (6 bases). The CDR3 contains 13 residues. CDR1 SGHVT and CDR2 SQSDAQ come from the germline V gene. CDR3 bases: TGTCACCCGGGACTCTCACCCTCAGATACGCAGTATTTT. It encodes CHPGLSPSDTQYF.

The CDR3 loop is CASSEEWDTQYF. Here the CDR3 DNA reads TGTGCCAGCAGTGAGGAATGGGATACGCAGTATTTT. The chain joins TRBV6-1 to TRBJ2-3; D unresolved. Between the trimmed V and J ends, which lost 3 bases and 6 bases, there was a span of 7 bases. Germline V CDR1 and CDR2: MNHNS, SASEGT. The CDR3 is 12 amino acids.

This rearrangement joins TRBV5-1 to TRBJ1-1; D might be TRBD1 (6 bases). Germline CDR1 is SGHRS and CDR2 is YFSETQ. Trimming removed 2 bases at V and 1 base at J, with 9 bases between. The CDR3 totals 14 residues. Written as DNA, the CDR3 is TGCGCCAGCAGCTTCGGACAGACGAACACTGAAGCTTTCTTT. Translation gives CASSFGQTNTEAFF.